This T cell receptor (beta chain) was captured by sequencing in a study of cytomegalovirus exposure and HLA in healthy donors. Study-level findings and limits: The study recorded about 150 TCR beta chains that were cytomegalovirus-associated. For most TCR beta V segments, an earlier analysis put the productive rate at about 87% or about 30% of the time. Later findings reportedly placed an Asian-associated ancestry cluster below the roughly 700-donor mean for N-insertions.

Donors had nominal health at sampling but likely had unrecorded immune exposures. Germline V lookup: CDR1 SGHTA, CDR2 FQGTGA. The CDR3 loop spans 13 amino acids. The V segment lost 6 bases and the J segment 1 base; nucleotides outside the gene matches: 2. In this sample, this clone turned up a few times. Its antigen is still unknown. This sample also contains other DNA sequences that code for the same CDR3. The PCR used 60 Vbeta and 13 Jbeta primers. The table came from immunoSEQ multiplex PCR; TCRdb's copy has only in-frame clones and leaves some out. The data hold around 190,000 clones, with 70% to 85% observed a single time.

This chain joins TRBV7-3 and TRBJ1-1, with 7 nucleotides matching TRBD1. Sequencing was performed on PBMCs. This clonotype was obtained from a girl aged 2 to 9 in good health and CMV-seropositive. CDR3 coding DNA: TGTGCCAGCAGTCCAGGGGGGAACACTGAAGCTTTCTTT. Amino acid sequence: CASSPGGNTEAFF.